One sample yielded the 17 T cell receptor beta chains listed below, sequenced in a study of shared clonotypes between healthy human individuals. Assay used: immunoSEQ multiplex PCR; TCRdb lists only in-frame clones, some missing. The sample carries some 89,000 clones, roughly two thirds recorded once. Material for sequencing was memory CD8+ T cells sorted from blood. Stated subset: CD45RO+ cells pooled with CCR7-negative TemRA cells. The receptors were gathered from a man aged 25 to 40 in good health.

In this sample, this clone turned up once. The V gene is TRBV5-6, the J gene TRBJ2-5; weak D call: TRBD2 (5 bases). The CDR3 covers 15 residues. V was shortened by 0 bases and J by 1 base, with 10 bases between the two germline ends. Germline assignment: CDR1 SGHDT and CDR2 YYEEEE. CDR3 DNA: TGTGCCAGCAGCTTGGCAGCGGCAAGCCAAGAGACCCAGTACTTC. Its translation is CASSLAAASQETQYF.

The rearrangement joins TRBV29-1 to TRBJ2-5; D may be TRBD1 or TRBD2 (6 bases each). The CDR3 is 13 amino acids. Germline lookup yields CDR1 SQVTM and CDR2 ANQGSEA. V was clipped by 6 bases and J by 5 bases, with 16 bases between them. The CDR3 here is CSVRGGQGETQYF. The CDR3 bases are TGCAGCGTACGTGGAGGGCAGGGGGAGACCCAGTACTTC.

CDR3 loop: CASAKSTLTYEQYF. CDR3 in DNA: TGTGCCAGCGCTAAATCAACCTTAACCTACGAGCAGTACTTC. V usage is TRBV2 and J usage is TRBJ2-7, with unresolved D. Germline V CDR1 and CDR2: SNHLY, FYNNEI. The CDR3 is 14 amino acids. Trimming left V 8 bases short and J 2 bases short, with 16 bases between.

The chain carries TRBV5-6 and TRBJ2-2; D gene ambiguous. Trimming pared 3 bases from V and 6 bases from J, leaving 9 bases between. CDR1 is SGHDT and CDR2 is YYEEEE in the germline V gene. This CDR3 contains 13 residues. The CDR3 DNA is TGTGCCAGCAGCTCCGTATTAGCCGGGGAGCTGTTTTTT. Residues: CASSSVLAGELFF.

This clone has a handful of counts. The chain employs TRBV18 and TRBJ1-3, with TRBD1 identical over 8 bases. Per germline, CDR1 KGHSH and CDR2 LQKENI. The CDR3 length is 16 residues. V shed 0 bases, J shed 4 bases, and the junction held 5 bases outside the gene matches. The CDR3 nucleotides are TGTGCCAGCTCACCACCGGACAGGGCTTACGGAAACACCATATATTTT. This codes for CASSPPDRAYGNTIYF. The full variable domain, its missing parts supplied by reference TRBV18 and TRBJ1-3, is NAGVMQNPRHLVRRRGQEARLRCSPMKGHSHVYWYRQLPEEGLKFMVYLQKENIIDESGMPKERFSAEFPKEGPSILRIQQVVRGDSAAYFCASSPPDRAYGNTIYFGEGSWLTVV.

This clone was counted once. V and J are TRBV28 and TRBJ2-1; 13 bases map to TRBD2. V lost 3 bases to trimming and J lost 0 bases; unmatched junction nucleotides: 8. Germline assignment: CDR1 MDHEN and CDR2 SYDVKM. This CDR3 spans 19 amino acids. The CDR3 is CASSLPGLAGQISYNEQFF. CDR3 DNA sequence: TGTGCCAGCAGTTTGCCGGGACTAGCGGGACAAATCTCCTACAATGAGCAGTTCTTC.

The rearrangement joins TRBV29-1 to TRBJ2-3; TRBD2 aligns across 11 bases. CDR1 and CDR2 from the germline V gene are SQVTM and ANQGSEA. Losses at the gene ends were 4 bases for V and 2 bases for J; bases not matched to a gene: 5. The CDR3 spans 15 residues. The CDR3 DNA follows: TGCAGCGTTGCGGAACTAGCGGGGGCCACAGATACGCAGTATTTT. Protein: CSVAELAGATDTQYF.

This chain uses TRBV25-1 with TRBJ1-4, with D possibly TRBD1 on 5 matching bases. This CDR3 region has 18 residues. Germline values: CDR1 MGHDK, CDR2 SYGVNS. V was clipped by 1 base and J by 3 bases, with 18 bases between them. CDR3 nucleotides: TGTGCCAGCAGTGAATCTCAAGCGGCGGGGCAGGCTAATGAAAAACTGTTTTTT. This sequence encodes CASSESQAAGQANEKLFF.

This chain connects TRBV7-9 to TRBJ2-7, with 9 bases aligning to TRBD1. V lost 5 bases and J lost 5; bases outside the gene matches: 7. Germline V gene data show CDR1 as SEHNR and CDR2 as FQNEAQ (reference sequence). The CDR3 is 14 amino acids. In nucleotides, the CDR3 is TGTGCCAGCAGCCACCGGGACAGGGTCGACGAGCAGTACTTC. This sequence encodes CASSHRDRVDEQYF. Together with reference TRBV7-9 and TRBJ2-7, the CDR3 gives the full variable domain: DTGVSQNPRHKITKRGQNVTFRCDPISEHNRLYWYRQTLGQGPEFLTYFQNEAQLEKSRLLSDRFSAERPKGSFSTLEIQRTEQGDSAMYLCASSHRDRVDEQYFGPGTRLTVT.

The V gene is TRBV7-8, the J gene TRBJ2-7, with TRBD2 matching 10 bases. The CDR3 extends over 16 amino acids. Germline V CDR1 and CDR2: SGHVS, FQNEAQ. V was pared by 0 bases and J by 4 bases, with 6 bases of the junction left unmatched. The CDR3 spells CASSLAGSGRQYEQYF. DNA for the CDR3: TGTGCCAGCAGCTTAGCCGGTAGCGGGAGGCAATACGAGCAGTACTTC.

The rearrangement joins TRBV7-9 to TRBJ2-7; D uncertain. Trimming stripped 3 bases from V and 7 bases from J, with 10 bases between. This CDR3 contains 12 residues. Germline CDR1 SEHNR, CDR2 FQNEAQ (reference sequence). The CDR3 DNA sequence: TGTGCCAGCAGCTTCTATCATCAAGAGCAGTACTTC. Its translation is CASSFYHQEQYF.

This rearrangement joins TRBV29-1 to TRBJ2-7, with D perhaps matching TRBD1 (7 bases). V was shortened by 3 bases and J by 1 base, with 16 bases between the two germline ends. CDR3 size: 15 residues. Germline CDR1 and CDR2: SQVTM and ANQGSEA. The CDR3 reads CSVESVQGGSYEQYF. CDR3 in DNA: TGCAGCGTTGAGAGTGTGCAGGGGGGATCCTACGAGCAGTACTTC.

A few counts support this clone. CDR3 sequence: CATSRFPGQQTFGAFF. The CDR3 DNA sequence: TGTGCCACCTCACGGTTTCCGGGACAGCAAACTTTCGGAGCTTTCTTT. The rearrangement joins TRBV2 to TRBJ1-1; 7 bases line up with TRBD1. This CDR3 is 16 amino acids long. The germline V gene has CDR1 SNHLY and CDR2 FYNNEI. The ends lost 10 bases at V and 10 bases at J; junction bases unmatched: 24.

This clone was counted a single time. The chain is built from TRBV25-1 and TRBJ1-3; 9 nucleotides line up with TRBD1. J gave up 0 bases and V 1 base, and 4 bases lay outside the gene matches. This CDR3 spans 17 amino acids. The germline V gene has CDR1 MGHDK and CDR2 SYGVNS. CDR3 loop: CASSEFGGQGSGNTIYF. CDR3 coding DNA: TGTGCCAGCAGTGAATTTGGGGGACAGGGCTCTGGAAACACCATATATTTT.

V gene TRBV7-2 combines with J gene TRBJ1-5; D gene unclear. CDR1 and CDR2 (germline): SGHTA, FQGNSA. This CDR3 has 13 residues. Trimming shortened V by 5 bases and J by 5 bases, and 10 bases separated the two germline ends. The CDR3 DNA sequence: TGTGCCAGCAGCGTCAGAGGTGATCAGCCCCAGCATTTT. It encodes CASSVRGDQPQHF.

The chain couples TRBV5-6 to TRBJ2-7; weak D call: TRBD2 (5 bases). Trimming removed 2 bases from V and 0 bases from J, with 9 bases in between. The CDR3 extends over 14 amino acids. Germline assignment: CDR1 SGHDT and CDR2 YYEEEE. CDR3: CASSFFGSSYEQYF. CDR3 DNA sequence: TGTGCCAGCAGCTTTTTTGGGAGCTCCTACGAGCAGTACTTC.

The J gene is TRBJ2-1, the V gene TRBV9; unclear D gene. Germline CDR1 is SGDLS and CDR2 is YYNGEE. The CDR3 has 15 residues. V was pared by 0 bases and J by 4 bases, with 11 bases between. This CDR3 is CASSVDHRTYNEQFF. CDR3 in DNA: TGTGCCAGCAGCGTAGACCATCGAACGTACAATGAGCAGTTCTTC.